This T cell receptor (beta chain) originates from a study of cytomegalovirus exposure and HLA in healthy donors. Study-wide results and caveats: TCR beta sequences reportedly predicted most subjects' HLA-A and HLA-B alleles accurately. Researchers left out some V segments, among them TRBV6-2 and TRBV6-3, as indistinguishable. Highly shared sequence variants in one cluster were likely a sequencing artifact.

Turning to this clone: The antigen remains undetermined.

Vbeta (60) and Jbeta (13) primers were used in the PCR. Authors' processing steps: Among the unique TCR beta chains that a later analysis counted, about 84 million in all, 9.5 million to 11 million were shared. Method: immunoSEQ multiplex PCR; TCRdb's copy keeps in-frame clones and lacks some. V and J calls and clone size are those listed in that table; D and trimming were worked out from the DNA. The sample carries about 150,000 clones, approximately 69% recorded once. The CDR3 sequence is 15 residues long. Germline V gives CDR1 MNHNS, CDR2 SASEGT. The V and J ends lost 2 bases and 6 bases respectively, with 15 bases between them.

The chain combines TRBV6-1 with TRBJ2-3, with no clear D. The sequencing sample was made of PBMCs. The sequence was obtained from a man aged 25 to 40 in good health and CMV-seronegative. In nucleotides, the CDR3 is TGTGCCAGCAGTGAAAACCCCGTAGAACGGGATACGCAGTATTTT. This codes for CASSENPVERDTQYF.